This T cell receptor (beta chain) comes out of a study of T cell changes during pregnancy in multiple sclerosis. Profiling relied on immunoSEQ multiplex PCR, and the TCRdb table lists in-frame clones only, not all of them. Among over 85,000 clones listed, under 95% were seen once. The CDR3 has 16 residues. Germline V gene sequence: CDR1 SGHAT, CDR2 FQNNGV. Trimming at V came to 2 bases and at J to 7 bases, leaving 10 bases not matched to a gene. Sequences were derived from peripheral blood, sampled in the first trimester of pregnancy. The J gene is TRBJ2-1, the V gene TRBV11-2, with 8 positions matching TRBD2. The source is a female donor in good health, enrolled as a control in a pregnancy study. CDR3 loop: CASSLQMTSVGNEQFF. The CDR3 DNA follows: TGTGCCAGCAGCTTACAAATGACTAGCGTAGGGAATGAGCAGTTCTTC.